This T cell receptor (beta chain) was retrieved from a study of response to subunit inactivated influenza vaccine. The CDR3 length is 16 residues. In germline, CDR1 is SGDLS, CDR2 YYNGEE. V lost 0 bases and J lost 2, with 12 bases in between. MiXCR, applied by TCRdb to the RT-PCR reads, yields one record per CDR3 protein. The sample holds hundreds of thousands of distinct CDR3 sequences; around 10% are singletons and the top ten take approximately 10%. The same sample was also used in a study of T cells expressing NK-cell markers. As reported in that work: What made the TCR beta cDNA was 5'RACE template switching with UMIs. Sorted CD3+CD56-NKG2C+, CD3+CD56+NKG2C- and CD3+CD56+NKG2C+ T cells were the source of the TCR beta repertoires. Of the CD8+ T cells in a handful of donors, roughly 1.0-7.0% belonged to dominant NKG2C+ clonotypes. Dominance of the CD3+CD56-NKG2C+ fraction by these clonotypes also held in a few donors. Uncertainty persisted over the HCMV specificity of expanded NKG2C+ T cell clones.

The sequence came from a man aged 45 to 65 who received an inactivated influenza vaccine. The input for sequencing was PBMCs from blood, taken on the day of vaccination. The J gene is TRBJ1-3, the V gene TRBV9; D is undetermined. The CDR3, as DNA: TGTGCCAGCAGCGTAGCCCTGGGTGACACTGGAAACACCATATATTTT. It codes for CASSVALGDTGNTIYF.